This is a list of T cell receptor beta chains from one sample in a study of PD-1 blockade in classical Hodgkin lymphoma. Clones were read by immunoSEQ multiplex PCR, and TCRdb kept only the in-frame ones, dropping some. The sample records 75,000 to 100,000 clones, 81% being singletons. The sequences come from peripheral blood mononuclear cells (PBMCs), collected before the second cycle of nivolumab. The receptors were gathered from a human donor with classical Hodgkin lymphoma. The conserved cysteine and the conserved F or W are not part of the CDR3 here. Rows give clone size only sometimes, using once, few, many, or a class for an expanded clone.

size	J	length	V	CDR3
once	TRBJ1-3	12	TRBV2	ASRPQGVGNTIY
-	TRBJ1-1	12	TRBV19	ASSIRTQAFEAF
-	TRBJ1-2	11	TRBV14	ASSRQVVSGYT
few	TRBJ1-1	11	TRBV4-2	ASSQEQGPEAF
few	TRBJ2-3	11	TRBV10-2	ASSELSAGAQY
-	TRBJ1-6	13	TRBV5-6	ASSLGQGPNSPLH
-	TRBJ2-5	12	TRBV28	ASSLVGRQETQY
-	TRBJ2-6	11	TRBV19	ASSPPGANVLT
-	TRBJ1-1	11	TRBV7-2	ASSLYSYTEAF
-	TRBJ2-7	14	TRBV4-2	ASSQEAASISYEQY
-	TRBJ2-2	12	TRBV5-1	ASSPDRSTGELF
-	TRBJ2-4	13	TRBV5-6	ASSSRDRGENIQY
-	TRBJ1-2	13	TRBV11-2	ASSLEWSGNYGYT
few	TRBJ2-7	13	TRBV7-9	ASSLAGAGAYEQY
-	TRBJ2-7	13	TRBV7-9	ASSPEDLSSYEQY
few	TRBJ2-1	14	TRBV5-4	ASSLVGVSSYNEQF
-	TRBJ2-1	12	TRBV28	ASSGWRGNNEQF
-	TRBJ2-5	13	TRBV5-4	ASSVSGSVLETQY
-	TRBJ2-7	14	TRBV7-6	ASSLQVGQGTYEQY
-	TRBJ2-2	14	TRBV7-9	ASSPTGTQAGGELF
-	TRBJ1-2	13	TRBV19	ASSVTAGANYGYT
-	TRBJ2-5	11	TRBV7-6	ASSSAGGETQY
-	TRBJ2-7	12	TRBV27	ASSLRPGSYEQY
-	TRBJ2-6	13	TRBV5-4	ASSRQSSGANVLT
-	TRBJ1-4	11	TRBV6-5	ASSYSPDEKLF